The 25 T cell receptor beta chains presented below share a single source sample, sequenced in a study of T cell responses to AZD1222 COVID-19 vaccine. Repertoires were generated with immunoSEQ multiplex PCR, while TCRdb's copy carries only in-frame clones and drops some. This table has over 65,000 clones, about 90% appearing once. Sequenced material: peripheral blood, taken 28 days after the second AZD1222 dose. The receptors were sampled from an adult who received the AZD1222 COVID-19 vaccine.

This clone has a single count. This chain joins TRBV11-2 and TRBJ1-1; D is perhaps TRBD1 (6 bases). Trimming removed 2 bases from V and 1 base from J, with 8 bases in between. CDR1 and CDR2 from the germline V gene are SGHAT and FQNNGV. This CDR3 comprises 14 residues. The CDR3 here is CASSLTGKNTEAFF. DNA of the CDR3: TGTGCCAGCAGCTTAACAGGGAAGAACACTGAAGCTTTCTTT.

The CDR3 protein is CASSLGGRGGRALYEQYF. CDR3 sequence (DNA): TGTGCCAGCAGCTTAGGGGGTCGCGGCGGGAGGGCCCTCTACGAGCAGTACTTC. This sequence joins TRBV7-8 and TRBJ2-7, with 9 nucleotides matching TRBD2. Germline assignment: CDR1 SGHVS and CDR2 FQNEAQ. V lost 1 base and J lost 3; bases outside the gene matches: 13. The CDR3 length is 18 residues.

This clone was found once. The chain carries TRBV4-1 and TRBJ2-7; TRBD2 matches 13 bases. The CDR3 totals 19 residues. V shed 2 bases, J shed 4 bases, and the junction held 14 bases outside the gene matches. Germline CDR1 is MGHRA and CDR2 is YSYEKL. CDR3 bases: TGCGCCAGCAGCCAACGCGGTCCCGGGACTAGCGGGATTAGGTACGAGCAGTACTTC. Its protein is CASSQRGPGTSGIRYEQYF.

This chain uses TRBV7-9 with TRBJ1-1, with 7 bases lining up with TRBD1. CDR1 is SEHNR, CDR2 FQNEAQ, per germline (reference sequence). The CDR3 contains 12 residues. The trim removed 5 bases at V and 11 bases at J, leaving 8 bases unmatched. CDR3 protein: CASSHRQGQAFF. In DNA, the CDR3 is TGTGCCAGCAGCCACCGACAGGGACAGGCTTTCTTT.

The gene calls are TRBV3-1 (or the pseudogene TRBV3-2) and TRBJ2-7, with D unclear. Germline CDR1 and CDR2: LGHDT and YNNKEL (reference sequence). Trimming took off 4 bases at V and 6 bases at J, with 10 bases between the two ends. CDR3 size: 12 residues. CDR3 nucleotide sequence: TGTGCCAGCAGCCGGGGTGGGCTCGAGCAGTACTTC. Encoded protein: CASSRGGLEQYF.

This CDR3 is CAWFRDRGRRGANVLTF. CDR3 nucleotides: TGTGCCTGGTTCCGGGACAGGGGGCGCCGAGGGGCCAACGTCCTGACTTTC. The chain is built from TRBV30 and TRBJ2-6; 12 nucleotides align to TRBD1. This CDR3 contains 17 residues. J lost 4 bases, V lost 5 bases, and 9 bases had no gene match. Looked up from germline, CDR1 is GTSNPN and CDR2 is SVGIG (reference sequence).

J is TRBJ2-1 and V is TRBV11-2; the D gene is possibly TRBD2 (6 bases). V lost 3 bases and J lost 3, with 18 bases in between. This CDR3 region has 17 residues. Germline V lookup: CDR1 SGHAT, CDR2 FQNNGV. The CDR3 DNA follows: TGTGCCAGCAGCTTCGAGCTCAGGGAGGTGGGCTACAATGAGCAGTTCTTC. Amino acid sequence: CASSFELREVGYNEQFF.

This rearrangement joins TRBV4-3 to TRBJ2-7; no definite D call. Germline CDR1 LGHNA, CDR2 YSLEER. The CDR3 sequence is 15 residues long. V dropped 0 bases and J dropped 2 bases, with 11 bases sitting between them. The CDR3 is CASSQDRAGPYEQYF. The CDR3 region has the DNA TGCGCCAGCAGCCAAGATCGGGCCGGTCCCTACGAGCAGTACTTC.

The chain has TRBV29-1 and TRBJ2-6, with D tentatively TRBD2 (5 bases). The CDR3 sequence is 16 residues long. Trimming cost V 4 bases and J 0 bases, with 13 bases left between them. Germline V gene lookup returns CDR1 SQVTM and CDR2 ANQGSEA. The DNA for the CDR3 is TGCAGCGTTGGTGAGGGCGAAGTCTCTGGGGCCAACGTCCTGACTTTC. This encodes CSVGEGEVSGANVLTF.

This clone has only a few counts. This chain links TRBV6-2 or TRBV6-3 with TRBJ2-1, with D possibly TRBD2 on 5 matching bases. Per the germline V gene, CDR1 is MNHEY and CDR2 is SVGEGT. The length of the CDR3 is 12 residues. V was shortened by 5 bases and J by 3 bases, with 5 bases between the two germline ends. The CDR3 region has the DNA TGTGCCAGCAGTACTAGCTACAATGAGCAGTTCTTC. It specifies CASSTSYNEQFF.

The chain uses TRBV3-1 (or the pseudogene TRBV3-2) and TRBJ2-3; TRBD2 matches at 10 bases. The CDR3 is made up of 17 amino acids. The V segment lost 1 base and the J segment 2 bases; nucleotides outside the gene matches: 6. Germline CDR1 and CDR2: LGHDT and YNNKEL (reference sequence). The CDR3 sequence: CASSQGRLAGNTDTQYF. In nucleotides, the CDR3 is TGTGCCAGCAGCCAAGGGCGACTAGCGGGCAACACAGATACGCAGTATTTT.

This chain connects TRBV5-1 to TRBJ2-5; TRBD1 might be the D (5 bases). Trimming took off 1 base at V and 5 bases at J, with 12 bases between the two ends. CDR1 is SGHRS and CDR2 is YFSETQ in the germline V gene. This CDR3 contains 14 residues. The CDR3 region has the DNA TGCGCCAGCAGCTTGTCAGGGATAGTGGAGACCCAGTACTTC. It codes for CASSLSGIVETQYF.

V and J are TRBV5-4 and TRBJ2-5, with 11 bases that match TRBD2. The V gene end was trimmed by 5 bases and the J gene end by 2 bases; junction bases not matched to a gene: 8. The CDR3 has 16 residues. Germline CDR1 SGHNT, CDR2 YYREEE (reference sequence). The CDR3 nucleotides are TGTGCCAGCAGTTTTACGGGACTAGCGGATCAAGAGACCCAGTACTTC. Translating it yields CASSFTGLADQETQYF.

The rearrangement joins TRBV2 to TRBJ1-1; no clear D gene. The CDR3 runs 14 residues. Germline assignment: CDR1 SNHLY and CDR2 FYNNEI. With 2 bases removed from V and 5 bases from J, the gap between germline ends came to 12 bases. The CDR3 loop is CASSEFWGRTEAFF. In DNA form, the CDR3 reads TGTGCCAGCAGTGAATTTTGGGGTCGGACTGAAGCTTTCTTT.

The rearrangement links TRBV6-5 to TRBJ2-1; no definite D call. The germline gives CDR1 MNHEY, CDR2 SVGAGI. The CDR3 totals 13 residues. The ends were cut back, 10 bases at V and 0 bases at J, with 10 bases in the middle. The CDR3 is CATFSYSYNEQFF. The DNA for the CDR3 is TGTGCCACCTTTTCGTACTCCTACAATGAGCAGTTCTTC.

The chain has TRBV5-1 and TRBJ1-4, with D possibly matching TRBD1 (5 bases). V shed 4 bases and J shed 0 bases, with 13 bases lying between them. From germline, CDR1 is SGHRS and CDR2 YFSETQ. The CDR3 length is 16 residues. The CDR3 coding sequence is TGCGCCAGCAGCACCAATGGGGCAGCAACTAATGAAAAACTGTTTTTT. Translating it yields CASSTNGAATNEKLFF.

This chain joins TRBV11-2 and TRBJ2-2; TRBD2 matches 14 bases. The CDR3 is made up of 19 amino acids. V gave up 3 bases and J gave up 5 bases; unmatched junction bases: 11. CDR1 is SGHAT, CDR2 FQNNGV, per germline. Written as DNA, the CDR3 is TGTGCCAGCAGCTTTGGGCGACTAGCGGGAGGGCTATGGACCGGGGAGCTGTTTTTT. Translated: CASSFGRLAGGLWTGELFF.

This chain connects TRBV6-1 to TRBJ2-2; 10 nucleotides match TRBD2. Germline CDR1 and CDR2: MNHNS and SASEGT. The CDR3 is made up of 18 amino acids. The ends lost 2 bases at V and 7 bases at J; junction bases unmatched: 13. CDR3 sequence: CASSEYVASGSSNGELFF. Written as DNA, the CDR3 is TGTGCCAGCAGTGAATATGTCGCTAGCGGGAGTTCTAACGGGGAGCTGTTTTTT.

This rearrangement joins TRBV6-2 or TRBV6-3 to TRBJ2-5; D gene ambiguous. Germline V gene sequence: CDR1 MNHEY, CDR2 SVGEGT. There are 12 residues in the CDR3. Between the trimmed V and J ends, which lost 2 bases and 6 bases, there was a span of 7 bases. This CDR3 is CASSYPPKTQYF. The CDR3 DNA sequence: TGTGCCAGCAGTTACCCGCCAAAGACCCAGTACTTC.

To note about this clone: One end of the junction does not line up with germline, which may come from a read error. The CDR3 nucleotides are TGTGCCACCAGCCGCTCACGCAACTCTGGGGCCAACGTCCCGACTTTC. This sequence encodes CATSRSRNSGANVPTF. The chain recombines TRBV15 with TRBJ2-6, with a tentative D call TRBD1 (5 bases). The germline CDR1 and CDR2 sequences are LNHNV and YYDKDF (reference sequence). The CDR3 is 16 residues long.

Only one count was recorded for this clone. The CDR3 loop is CASSIQGRDEAFF. The CDR3 DNA reads TGTGCCAGTAGTATTCAGGGTCGGGATGAAGCTTTCTTT. V and J are TRBV19 and TRBJ1-1; TRBD1 is a possible D gene (5 bases). The CDR3 spans 13 residues. Germline V gene data show CDR1 as LNHDA and CDR2 as SQIVND (reference sequence). V was shortened by 3 bases and J by 7 bases, with 12 bases between the two germline ends.

This clone has just one count. This chain joins TRBV7-9 and TRBJ2-7; TRBD2 might be the D (6 bases). Germline CDR1 reads SEHNR; CDR2 reads FQNEAQ (reference sequence). There are 15 residues in the CDR3. Trimming cost V 1 base and J 0 bases, with 10 bases left between them. The CDR3, as DNA: TGTGCCAGCAGCTTAGGACGGGAGTACTCCTACGAGCAGTACTTC. Its translation is CASSLGREYSYEQYF.

CDR3 in amino acids: CASSLVAGASNEQFF. CDR3 sequence (DNA): TGTGCCAGCAGCTTGGTGGCAGGGGCTTCCAATGAGCAGTTCTTC. This rearrangement joins TRBV5-6 to TRBJ2-1; tentatively, D is TRBD1 (6 bases). The ends were cut back, 0 bases at V and 6 bases at J, with 13 bases in the middle. Germline CDR1 reads SGHDT; CDR2 reads YYEEEE. This CDR3 spans 15 amino acids. The variable domain in full, completed from reference TRBV5-6 and TRBJ2-1, reads DAGVTQSPTHLIKTRGQQVTLRCSPKSGHDTVSWYQQALGQGPQFIFQYYEEEERQRGNFPDRFSGHQFPNYSSELNVNALLLGDSALYLCASSLVAGASNEQFFGPGTRLTVL.

This clone was recorded only once. J is TRBJ2-1 and V is TRBV18; 8 bases line up with TRBD1. The ends lost 3 bases at V and 9 bases at J; junction bases unmatched: 4. CDR1 KGHSH and CDR2 LQKENI come from the germline V gene. The CDR3 is 13 residues long. CDR3 in amino acids: CASSPDRAGEQFF. The CDR3 DNA is TGTGCCAGCTCACCGGACAGGGCGGGTGAGCAGTTCTTC.

The rearrangement uses TRBV2 and TRBJ2-5, with 8 bases that match TRBD2. The V segment lost 4 bases and the J segment 4 bases; nucleotides outside the gene matches: 2. The germline V gene has CDR1 SNHLY and CDR2 FYNNEI. The CDR3 sequence is 13 residues long. The CDR3 loop is CASSVAGGETQYF. The DNA for the CDR3 is TGTGCCAGCAGTGTCGCGGGAGGAGAGACCCAGTACTTC.